This TCR beta chain was recovered during a study of human T cells and chemical hapten exposure. Background on the study: Diphenylcyclopropenone was administered weekly to the scalp of patients throughout the approximately 25-week study. Patch tests put 0.01% DPC on the upper back, and the results were checked at 6 days. Study-wide results and caveats: Expanded TCRs showed more large CDR3 clusters than pre-sensitization or healthy control sets.

Time point described: patch test 2, 6 weeks after DPC sensitization. Treatment in this sample: therapeutic diphenylcyclopropenone sensitization with weekly scalp DPC. Germline CDR1 and CDR2: SGHAT and FQNNGV. CDR3 length: 14 amino acids. V lost 5 bases and J lost 4; bases outside the gene matches: 6. Within the library, unique molecular identifiers were attached to each individual cDNA molecule. Using its own MiXCR run on the RACE reads, TCRdb lists one record per CDR3 protein. The sample gives around 75,000 distinct CDR3 sequences, about a tenth of which show up once; 6.5% to 8.5% is in the top ten. As regards this clonotype: Antigen: not known. Being one base from a much bigger clone, this may be a read error.

The sequence came from a woman aged 45-59 years with alopecia areata. Some clones in this sample may be carry-over from other donors' samples. The gene calls are TRBV11-2 and TRBJ2-7; 9 bases are shared with TRBD2. The sequencing used whole blood, collected in connection with sensitization to the hapten diphenylcyclopropenone (DPC). The CDR3 bases are TGTGCCAGCAGCAGACTAGCGGCAAATTACGAGCAGTACTTC. Protein: CASSRLAANYEQYF. The full variable domain, in which reference TRBV11-2 and TRBJ2-7 provide the parts outside the CDR3, is EAGVAQSPRYKIIEKRQSVAFWCNPISGHATLYWYQQILGQGPKLLIQFQNNGVVDDSQLPKDRFSAERLKGVDSTLKIQPAKLEDSAVYLCASSRLAANYEQYFGPGTRLTVT.